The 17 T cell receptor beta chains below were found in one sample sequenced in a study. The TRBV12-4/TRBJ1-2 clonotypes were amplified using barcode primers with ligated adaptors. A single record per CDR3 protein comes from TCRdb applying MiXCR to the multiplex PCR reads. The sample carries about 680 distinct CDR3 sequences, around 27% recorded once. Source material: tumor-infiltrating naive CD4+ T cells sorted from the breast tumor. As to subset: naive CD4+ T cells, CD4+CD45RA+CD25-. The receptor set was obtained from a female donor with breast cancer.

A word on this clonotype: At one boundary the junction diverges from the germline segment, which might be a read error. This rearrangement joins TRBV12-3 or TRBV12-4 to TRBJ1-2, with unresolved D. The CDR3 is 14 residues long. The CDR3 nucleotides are TGTGCCAGCAATTTAAGTTTGGGGAACTATGGCTACTCCTTC. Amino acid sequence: CASNLSLGNYGYSF.

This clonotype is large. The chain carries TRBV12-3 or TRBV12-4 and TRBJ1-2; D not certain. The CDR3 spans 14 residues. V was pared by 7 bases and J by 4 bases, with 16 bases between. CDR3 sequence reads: CASTQLGLSYGYTF. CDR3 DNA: TGTGCCAGCACCCAACTTGGACTATCCTATGGCTACACCTTC.

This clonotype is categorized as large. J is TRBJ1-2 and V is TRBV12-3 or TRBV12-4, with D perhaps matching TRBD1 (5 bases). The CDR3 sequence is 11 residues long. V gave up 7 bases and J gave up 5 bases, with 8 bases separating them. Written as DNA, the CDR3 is TGTGCCAGCACGCAGGGATATGGCTACACCTTC. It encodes CASTQGYGYTF.

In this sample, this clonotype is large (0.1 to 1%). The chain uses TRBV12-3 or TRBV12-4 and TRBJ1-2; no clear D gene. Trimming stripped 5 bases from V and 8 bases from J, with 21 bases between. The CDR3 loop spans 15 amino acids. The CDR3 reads CASSIGRGAQWGYTF. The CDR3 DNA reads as TGTGCCAGCAGTATCGGACGGGGTGCCCAATGGGGCTACACCTTC.

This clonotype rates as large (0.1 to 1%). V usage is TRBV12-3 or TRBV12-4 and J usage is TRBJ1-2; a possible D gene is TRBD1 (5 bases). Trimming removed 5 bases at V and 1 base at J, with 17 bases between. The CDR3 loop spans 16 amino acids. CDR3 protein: CASSPRDHSLNYGYTF. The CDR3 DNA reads TGTGCCAGCAGTCCGAGGGACCACTCCCTTAACTATGGCTACACCTTC.

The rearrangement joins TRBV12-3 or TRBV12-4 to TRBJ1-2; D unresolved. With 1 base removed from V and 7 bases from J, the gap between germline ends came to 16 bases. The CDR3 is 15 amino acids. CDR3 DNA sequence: TGTGCCAGCAGTTTAGGGCCAGCGGGCTTTAGTGGCTACACCTTC. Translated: CASSLGPAGFSGYTF.

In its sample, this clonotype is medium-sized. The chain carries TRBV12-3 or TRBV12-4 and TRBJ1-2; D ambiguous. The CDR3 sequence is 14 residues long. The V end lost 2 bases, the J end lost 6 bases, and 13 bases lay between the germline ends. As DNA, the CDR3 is TGTGCCAGCAGTTTAAGGGAAAGGATCGATGGCTACACCTTC. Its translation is CASSLRERIDGYTF.

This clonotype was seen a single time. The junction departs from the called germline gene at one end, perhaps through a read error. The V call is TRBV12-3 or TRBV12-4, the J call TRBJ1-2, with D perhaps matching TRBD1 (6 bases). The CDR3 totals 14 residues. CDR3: CAGKQGHSNYGHTF. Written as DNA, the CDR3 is TGTGCCGGCAAACAGGGACACTCCAACTATGGCCACACCTTC.

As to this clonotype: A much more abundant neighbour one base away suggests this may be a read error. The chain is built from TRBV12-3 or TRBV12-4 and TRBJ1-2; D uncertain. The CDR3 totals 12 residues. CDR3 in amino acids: CAGSFSSYGYTF. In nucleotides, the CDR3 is TGTGCCGGCAGTTTCTCTTCTTATGGCTACACCTTC.

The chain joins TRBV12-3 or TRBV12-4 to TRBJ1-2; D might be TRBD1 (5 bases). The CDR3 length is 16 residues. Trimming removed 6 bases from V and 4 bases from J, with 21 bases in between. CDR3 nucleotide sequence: TGTGCCAGCAGCCCCGGAGGGGAGGGTTCTAGCTATGGCTACACCTTC. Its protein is CASSPGGEGSSYGYTF.

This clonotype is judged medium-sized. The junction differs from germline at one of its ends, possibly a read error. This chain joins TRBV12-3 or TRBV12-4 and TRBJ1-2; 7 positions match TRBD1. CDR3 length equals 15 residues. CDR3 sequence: CASGFGYRGHFGYTF. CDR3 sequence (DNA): TGTGCCAGCGGTTTTGGTTACAGGGGTCATTTTGGCTACACCTTC.

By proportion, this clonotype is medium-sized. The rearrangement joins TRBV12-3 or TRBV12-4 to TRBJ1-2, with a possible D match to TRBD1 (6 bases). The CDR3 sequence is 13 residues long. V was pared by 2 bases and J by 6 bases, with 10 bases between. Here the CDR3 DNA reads TGTGCCAGCAGTTTACCAGGGGAGAATGGCTACACCTTC. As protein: CASSLPGENGYTF.

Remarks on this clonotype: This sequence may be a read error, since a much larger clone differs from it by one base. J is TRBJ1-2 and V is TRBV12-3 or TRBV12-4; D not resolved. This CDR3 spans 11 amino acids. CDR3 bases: TGTGCCAGCAGTCGGAACTATGGCAACACCTTC. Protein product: CASSRNYGNTF.

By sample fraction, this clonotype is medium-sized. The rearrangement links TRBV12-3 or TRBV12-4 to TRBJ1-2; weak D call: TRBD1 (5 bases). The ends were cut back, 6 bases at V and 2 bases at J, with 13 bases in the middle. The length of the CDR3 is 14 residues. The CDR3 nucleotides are TGTGCCAGCAGCCCATTGGGACTGAACTATGGCTACACCTTC. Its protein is CASSPLGLNYGYTF.

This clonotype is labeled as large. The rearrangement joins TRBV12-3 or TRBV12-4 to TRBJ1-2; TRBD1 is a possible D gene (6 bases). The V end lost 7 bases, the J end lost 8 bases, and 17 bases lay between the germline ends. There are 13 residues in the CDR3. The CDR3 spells CASMGYRDIGYTF. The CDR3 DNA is TGTGCCAGCATGGGATACCGGGACATCGGCTACACCTTC.

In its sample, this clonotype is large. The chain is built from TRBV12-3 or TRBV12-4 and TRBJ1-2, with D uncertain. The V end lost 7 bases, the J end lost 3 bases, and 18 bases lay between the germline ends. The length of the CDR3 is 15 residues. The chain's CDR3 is CASTTGRPTDYGYTF. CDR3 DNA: TGTGCCAGCACCACGGGCAGGCCCACAGACTATGGCTACACCTTC.

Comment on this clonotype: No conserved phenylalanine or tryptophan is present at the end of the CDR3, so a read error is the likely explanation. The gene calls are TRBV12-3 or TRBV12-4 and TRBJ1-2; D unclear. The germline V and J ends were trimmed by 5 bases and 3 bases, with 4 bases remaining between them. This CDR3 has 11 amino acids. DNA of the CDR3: TGTGCCAGCAGTCGGCACTATGGCTACACCCTC. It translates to CASSRHYGYTL.